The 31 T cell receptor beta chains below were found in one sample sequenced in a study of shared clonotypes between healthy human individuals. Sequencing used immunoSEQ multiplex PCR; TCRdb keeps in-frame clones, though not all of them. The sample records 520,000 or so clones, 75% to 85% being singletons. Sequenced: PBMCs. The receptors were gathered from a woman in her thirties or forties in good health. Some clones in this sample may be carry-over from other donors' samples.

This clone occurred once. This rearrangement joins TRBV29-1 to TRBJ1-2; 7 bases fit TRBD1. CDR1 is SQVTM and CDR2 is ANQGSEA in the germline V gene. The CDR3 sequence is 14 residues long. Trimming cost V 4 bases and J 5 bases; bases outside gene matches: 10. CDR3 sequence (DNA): TGCAGCGTTGCCTGGGCAGGGGGAGAATATGGCTACACCTTC. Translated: CSVAWAGGEYGYTF.

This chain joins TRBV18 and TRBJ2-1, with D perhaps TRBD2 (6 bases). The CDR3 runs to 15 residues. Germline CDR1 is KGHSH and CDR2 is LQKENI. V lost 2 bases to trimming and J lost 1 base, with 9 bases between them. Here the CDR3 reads CASSPMEGSYNEQFF. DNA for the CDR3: TGTGCCAGCTCACCAATGGAGGGGTCCTACAATGAGCAGTTCTTC.

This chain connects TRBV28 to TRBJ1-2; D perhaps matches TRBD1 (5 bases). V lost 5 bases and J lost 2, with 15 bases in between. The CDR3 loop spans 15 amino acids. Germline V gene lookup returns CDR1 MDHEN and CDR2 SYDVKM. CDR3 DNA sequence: TGTGCCAGCAGTAGGCCCGCCGCAGGGAACTATGGCTACACCTTC. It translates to CASSRPAAGNYGYTF.

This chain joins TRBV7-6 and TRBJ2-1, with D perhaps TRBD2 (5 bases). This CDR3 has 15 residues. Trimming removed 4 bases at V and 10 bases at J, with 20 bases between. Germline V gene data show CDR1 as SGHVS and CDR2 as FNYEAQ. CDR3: CASSSDGGPGGEQFF. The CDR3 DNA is TGTGCCAGCAGCTCTGACGGAGGACCCGGCGGGGAGCAGTTCTTC.

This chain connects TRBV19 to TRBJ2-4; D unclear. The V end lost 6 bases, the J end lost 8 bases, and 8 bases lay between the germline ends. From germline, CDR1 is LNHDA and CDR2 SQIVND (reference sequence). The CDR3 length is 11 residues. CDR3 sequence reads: CASSLGHIQYF. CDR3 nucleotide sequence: TGTGCCAGTAGCCTAGGACACATTCAGTACTTC.

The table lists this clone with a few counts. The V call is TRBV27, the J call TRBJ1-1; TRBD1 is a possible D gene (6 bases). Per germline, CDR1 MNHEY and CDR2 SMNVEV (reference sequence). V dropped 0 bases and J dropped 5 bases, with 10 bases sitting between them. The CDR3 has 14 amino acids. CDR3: CASSLSGGTTEAFF. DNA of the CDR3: TGTGCCAGCAGTTTATCGGGGGGGACAACTGAAGCTTTCTTT.

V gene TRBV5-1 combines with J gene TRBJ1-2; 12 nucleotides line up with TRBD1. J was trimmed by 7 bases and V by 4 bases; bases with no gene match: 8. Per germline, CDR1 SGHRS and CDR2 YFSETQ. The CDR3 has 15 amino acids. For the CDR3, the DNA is TGCGCCAGCAGCGAAGAGGGACAGGGGGCTAGTGGCTACACCTTC. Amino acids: CASSEEGQGASGYTF.

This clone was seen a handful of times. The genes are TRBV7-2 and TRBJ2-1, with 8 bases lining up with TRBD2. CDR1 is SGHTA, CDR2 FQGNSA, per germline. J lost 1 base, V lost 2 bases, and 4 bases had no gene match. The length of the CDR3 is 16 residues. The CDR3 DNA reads TGTGCCAGCAGCTTAAACCTAGCGGGTTCCTACAATGAGCAGTTCTTC. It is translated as CASSLNLAGSYNEQFF.

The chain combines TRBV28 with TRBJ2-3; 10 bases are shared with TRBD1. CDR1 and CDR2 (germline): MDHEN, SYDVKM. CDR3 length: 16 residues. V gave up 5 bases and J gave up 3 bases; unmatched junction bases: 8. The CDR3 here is CASSADRGGRTDTQYF. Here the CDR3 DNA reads TGTGCCAGCAGTGCGGACAGGGGGGGAAGGACAGATACGCAGTATTTT. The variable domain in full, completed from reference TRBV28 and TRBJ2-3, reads DVKVTQSSRYLVKRTGEKVFLECVQDMDHENMFWYRQDPGLGLRLIYFSYDVKMKEKGDIPEGYSVSREKKERFSLILESASTNQTSMYLCASSADRGGRTDTQYFGPGTRLTVL.

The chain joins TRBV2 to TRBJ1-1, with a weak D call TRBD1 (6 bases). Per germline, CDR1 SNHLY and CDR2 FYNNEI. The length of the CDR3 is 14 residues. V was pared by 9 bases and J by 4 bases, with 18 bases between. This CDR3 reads CASSTGKWGTEAFF. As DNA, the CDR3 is TGTGCCAGTTCAACAGGGAAATGGGGCACTGAAGCTTTCTTT.

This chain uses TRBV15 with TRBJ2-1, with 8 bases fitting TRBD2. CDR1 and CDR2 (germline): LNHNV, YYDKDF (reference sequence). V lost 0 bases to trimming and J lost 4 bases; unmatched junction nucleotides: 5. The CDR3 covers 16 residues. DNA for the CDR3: TGTGCCACCAGCAGAGAGACCAGCGGGAGTTACAATGAGCAGTTCTTC. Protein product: CATSRETSGSYNEQFF.

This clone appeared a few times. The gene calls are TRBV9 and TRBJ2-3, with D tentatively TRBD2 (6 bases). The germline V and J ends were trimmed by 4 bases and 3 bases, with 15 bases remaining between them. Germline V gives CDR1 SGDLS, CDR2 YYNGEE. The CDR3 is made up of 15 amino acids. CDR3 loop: CASSTGTQRTDTQYF. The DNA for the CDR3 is TGTGCCAGCAGCACGGGGACTCAGAGGACAGATACGCAGTATTTT.

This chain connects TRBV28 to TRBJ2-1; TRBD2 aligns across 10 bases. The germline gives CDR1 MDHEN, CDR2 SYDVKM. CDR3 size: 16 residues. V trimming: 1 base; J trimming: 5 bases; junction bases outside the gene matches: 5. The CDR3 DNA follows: TGTGCCAGCAGTTTATTTAGCGGGAGGTTCCACAATGAGCAGTTCTTC. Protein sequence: CASSLFSGRFHNEQFF.

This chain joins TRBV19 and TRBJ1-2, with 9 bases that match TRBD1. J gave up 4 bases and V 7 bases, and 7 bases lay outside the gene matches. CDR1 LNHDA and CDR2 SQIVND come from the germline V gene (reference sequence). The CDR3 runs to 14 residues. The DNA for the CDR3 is TGTGCCAGTATGGCGACAGGGGGATCCTATGGCTACACCTTC. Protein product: CASMATGGSYGYTF.

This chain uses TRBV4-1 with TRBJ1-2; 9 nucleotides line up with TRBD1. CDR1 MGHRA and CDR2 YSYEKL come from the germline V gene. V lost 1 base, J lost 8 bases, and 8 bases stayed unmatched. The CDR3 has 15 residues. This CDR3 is CASSQVPQGARGYTF. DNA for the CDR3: TGCGCCAGCAGCCAAGTTCCACAGGGGGCGCGGGGCTACACCTTC.

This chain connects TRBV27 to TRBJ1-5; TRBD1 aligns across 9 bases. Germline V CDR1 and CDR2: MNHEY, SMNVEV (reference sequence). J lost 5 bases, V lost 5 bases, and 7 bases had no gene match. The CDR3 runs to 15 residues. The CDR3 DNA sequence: TGTGCCAGCAGTCCGAGGACAGGGGACGATCAGCCCCAGCATTTT. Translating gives CASSPRTGDDQPQHF.

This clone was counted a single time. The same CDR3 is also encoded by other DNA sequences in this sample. Written as DNA, the CDR3 is TGTGCCAGCAGTGGACTCGACCAAGAGACCCAGTACTTC. It specifies CASSGLDQETQYF. The chain uses TRBV2 and TRBJ2-5; D is unclear. This CDR3 has 13 amino acids. V was pared by 4 bases and J by 0 bases, with 6 bases between. The V gene's germline CDR1 is SNHLY and CDR2 FYNNEI. The full variable domain, rest sourced from reference TRBV2 and TRBJ2-5, is EPEVTQTPSHQVTQMGQEVILRCVPISNHLYFYWYRQILGQKVEFLVSFYNNEISEKSEIFDDQFSVERPDGSNFTLKIRSTKLEDSAMYFCASSGLDQETQYFGPGTRLLVL.

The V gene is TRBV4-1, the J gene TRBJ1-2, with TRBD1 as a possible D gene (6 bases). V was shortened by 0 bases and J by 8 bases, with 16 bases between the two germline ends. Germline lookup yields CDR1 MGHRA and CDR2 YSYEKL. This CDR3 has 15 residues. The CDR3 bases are TGCGCCAGCAGCCAAGAAGGCAGGGGCGTTGGGGGCTACACCTTC. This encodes CASSQEGRGVGGYTF.

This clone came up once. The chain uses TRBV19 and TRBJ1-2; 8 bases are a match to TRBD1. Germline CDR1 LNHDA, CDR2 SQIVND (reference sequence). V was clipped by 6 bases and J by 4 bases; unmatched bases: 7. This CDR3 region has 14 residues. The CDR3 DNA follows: TGTGCCAGTAGGACAGGGGAAGGTCGCTATGGCTACACCTTC. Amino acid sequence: CASRTGEGRYGYTF.

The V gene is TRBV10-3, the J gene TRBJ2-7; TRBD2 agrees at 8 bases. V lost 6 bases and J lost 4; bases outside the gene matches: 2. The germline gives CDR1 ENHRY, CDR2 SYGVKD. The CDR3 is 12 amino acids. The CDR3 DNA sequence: TGTGCCATCAGGGGACTAGAGTACGAGCAGTACTTC. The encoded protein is CAIRGLEYEQYF.

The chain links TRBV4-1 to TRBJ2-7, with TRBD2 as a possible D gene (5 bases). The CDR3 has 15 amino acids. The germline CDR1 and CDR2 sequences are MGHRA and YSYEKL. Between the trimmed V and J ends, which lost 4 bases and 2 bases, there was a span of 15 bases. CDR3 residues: CASSPGVAQPYEQYF. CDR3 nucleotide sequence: TGCGCCAGCAGCCCCGGAGTAGCGCAACCCTACGAGCAGTACTTC.

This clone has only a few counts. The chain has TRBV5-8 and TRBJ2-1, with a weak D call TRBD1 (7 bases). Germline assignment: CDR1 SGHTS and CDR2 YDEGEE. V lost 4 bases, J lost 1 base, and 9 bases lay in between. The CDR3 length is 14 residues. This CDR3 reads CASSAGQSYNEQFF. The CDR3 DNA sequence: TGTGCCAGCAGCGCGGGACAGTCCTACAATGAGCAGTTCTTC.

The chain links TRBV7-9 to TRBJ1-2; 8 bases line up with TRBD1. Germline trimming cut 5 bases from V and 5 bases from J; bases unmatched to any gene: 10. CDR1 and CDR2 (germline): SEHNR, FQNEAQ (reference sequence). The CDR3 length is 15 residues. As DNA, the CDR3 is TGTGCCAGCAGCCCTGGGGACAGGAGTGAATATGGCTACACCTTC. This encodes CASSPGDRSEYGYTF.

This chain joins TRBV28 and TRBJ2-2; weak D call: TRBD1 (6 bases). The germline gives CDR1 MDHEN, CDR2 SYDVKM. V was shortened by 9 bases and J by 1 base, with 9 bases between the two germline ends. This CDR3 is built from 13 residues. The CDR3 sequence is CASWTVNTGELFF. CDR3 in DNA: TGTGCCAGTTGGACAGTGAACACCGGGGAGCTGTTTTTT.

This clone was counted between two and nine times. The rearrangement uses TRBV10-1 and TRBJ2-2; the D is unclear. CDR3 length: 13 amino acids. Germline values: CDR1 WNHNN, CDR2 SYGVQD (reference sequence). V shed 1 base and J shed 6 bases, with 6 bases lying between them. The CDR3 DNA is TGCGCCAGCAGTGAGTTTGTCCCCGGGGAGCTGTTTTTT. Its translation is CASSEFVPGELFF.

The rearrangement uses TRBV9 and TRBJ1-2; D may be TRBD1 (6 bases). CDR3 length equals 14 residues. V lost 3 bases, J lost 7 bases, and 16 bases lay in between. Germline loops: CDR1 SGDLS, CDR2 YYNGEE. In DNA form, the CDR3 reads TGTGCCAGCAGCGCCATAGGACAGTACGGTGGCTACACCTTC. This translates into CASSAIGQYGGYTF. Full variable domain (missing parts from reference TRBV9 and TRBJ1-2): DSGVTQTPKHLITATGQRVTLRCSPRSGDLSVYWYQQSLDQGLQFLIQYYNGEERAKGNILERFSAQQFPDLHSELNLSSLELGDSALYFCASSAIGQYGGYTFGSGTRLTVV.

The CDR3 sequence is CASSSTGLGREQYF. As DNA, the CDR3 is TGCGCCAGCAGCTCGACAGGGTTGGGTCGGGAGCAGTACTTC. This rearrangement joins TRBV5-1 to TRBJ2-7, with 7 bases aligning to TRBD1. The CDR3 is 14 residues long. From germline, CDR1 is SGHRS and CDR2 YFSETQ. J lost 7 bases, V lost 3 bases, and 10 bases had no gene match.

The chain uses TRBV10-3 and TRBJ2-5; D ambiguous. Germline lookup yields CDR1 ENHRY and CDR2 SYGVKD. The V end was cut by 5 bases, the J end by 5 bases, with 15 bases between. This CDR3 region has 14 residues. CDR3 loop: CAISTLGTIETQYF. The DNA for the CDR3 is TGTGCCATCAGTACCCTGGGAACGATTGAGACCCAGTACTTC.

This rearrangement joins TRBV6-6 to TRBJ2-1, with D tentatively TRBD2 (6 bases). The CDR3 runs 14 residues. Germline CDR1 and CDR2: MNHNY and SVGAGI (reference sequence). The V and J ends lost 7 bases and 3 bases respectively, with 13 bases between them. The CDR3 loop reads CASKNERVYNEQFF. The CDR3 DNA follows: TGTGCCAGCAAGAACGAGCGGGTCTACAATGAGCAGTTCTTC.

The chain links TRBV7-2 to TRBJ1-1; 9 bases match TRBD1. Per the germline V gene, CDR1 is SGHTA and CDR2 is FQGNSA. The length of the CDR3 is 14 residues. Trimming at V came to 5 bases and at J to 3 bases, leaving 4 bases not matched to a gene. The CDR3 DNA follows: TGTGCCAGCAGCCCCCGGGACAGGGACACTGAAGCTTTCTTT. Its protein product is CASSPRDRDTEAFF. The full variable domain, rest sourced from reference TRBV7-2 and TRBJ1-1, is GAGVSQSPSNKVTEKGKDVELRCDPISGHTALYWYRQSLGQGLEFLIYFQGNSAPDKSGLPSDRFSAERTGGSVSTLTIQRTQQEDSAVYLCASSPRDRDTEAFFGQGTRLTVV.

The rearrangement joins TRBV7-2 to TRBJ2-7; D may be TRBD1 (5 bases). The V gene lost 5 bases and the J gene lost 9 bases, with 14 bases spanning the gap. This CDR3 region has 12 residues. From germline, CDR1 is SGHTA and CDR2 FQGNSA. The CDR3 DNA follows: TGTGCCAGCAGCAGCTCCAGGGTTTTGCAGTACTTC. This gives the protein CASSSSRVLQYF.